Listed here is a single TCR beta chain. Its antigen is unidentified. After removal of 6 bases from V and 1 base from J, the junction contained 4 bases not matched to a gene. The CDR3 runs to 14 residues. CDR1 LGHDT and CDR2 YNNKEL come from the germline V gene (reference sequence). The data were obtained in a study of T cell responses to AZD1222 COVID-19 vaccine. Regarding the study as a whole: Vaccine-associated CD4 TCRs spanned spike, dominant at 160-218 and 743-854. A mostly white British donor set with more females was recruited, and clonal diversity was possibly underestimated.

The method was immunoSEQ multiplex PCR; TCRdb's version includes in-frame clones alone and lacks a portion of them. The sample consists of about 130,000 clones, roughly 91% of them appearing once. The source of this sequence is an adult in good health. The V gene is TRBV3-1 (or the pseudogene TRBV3-2), the J gene TRBJ2-3; 7 bases are shared with TRBD1. Sequenced here: peripheral blood, sampled on day 0 of AZD1222 vaccination. CDR3 loop: CASRLGQGTDTQYF. CDR3 nucleotides: TGTGCCAGCAGACTAGGACAGGGCACAGATACGCAGTATTTT.